One T cell receptor (beta chain) is described in this entry. Its antigen is unknown. Base qualities are not at hand, and no much larger clone is one base apart. Buffy coats from 30 to 40 blood donors, supplied by the Finnish Red Cross blood service, were used as healthy controls. All TCR-sequenced material derived from peripheral blood: patient blood samples and healthy donor buffy coats. Peripheral blood mononuclear cells were isolated by Ficoll-Hypaque gradient centrifugation. Magnetic purification was used to isolate CD4+ cells from the buffy coats of the healthy controls. The Gentra Puregene Cell and Tissue kit was used for genomic DNA extraction, and quantification was performed on a Qubit 2.0 fluorometer. The data are from a study of STAT5B mutations in CD4+ large granular lymphocyte leukemia (dated 2022 in TCRdb). Context from the whole study: Among the healthy controls, the CDR3 'QG' motif was associated with a particular HLA allele. The study compared the TCRbeta repertoires of patients with CD4+ T-cell large granular lymphocyte leukemia against those of healthy blood donors. Flow cytometry on FACSCanto II or FACSVerse confirmed that purified fractions exceeded 95% purity among lymphocytes.

TCRbeta rearrangements were sequenced from genomic DNA using the immunoSEQ assay at survey resolution. In the paper's pipeline: In the TCR sequencing data, the lowest productive clonotype frequency that could be detected was 2.59 x 10-5. Only productive TCRbeta rearrangements, meaning sequences that were complete and in-frame, were kept for the analyses. Sample clonality was computed as Simpson clonality in the immunoSEQ Analyzer version 3.0. Clones were binned by frequency as very rare, small, medium, large (1-20%) or hyperexpanded (>20%). Generation probabilities were estimated with OLGA 1.2.3, V-gene circos plots were made with VDJtools, specificities were looked up in VDJdb, and CDR3 motifs were identified with GLIPH. The table was pulled from immuneACCESS by TCRdb, which kept in-frame rearrangements only. Such tables lose some clones; where checked, under half of the loss comes from unresolved V genes, and the rest has no known cause. The V and J calls and clone size were taken over from that table, and D and trimming were inferred from the DNA. The sample contains some 29,000 clones, 60% to 85% of them found a single time. Around 0.99% of the sample comes from the top ten.

Overall results and qualifications from the work: Greater clonality appeared to be present in CD4-sorted patient repertoires than in healthy CD4+ repertoires, and the difference was retained after the putative leukemic clones were removed. Data were not HLA-matched; higher clonality in CD4+ versus CD8+ T-LGLL could reflect the relatively small sample size. Each patient's main leukemic clonotypes were private, but approximately 23% of these clonotypes showed up at low frequency in the non-leukemic repertoires of other patients.

The clonotype was recovered from a human donor in good health. The sample comprised CD4+ T cells from blood buffy coats.

The CDR3 has the sequence CASSLWGGSAYEQYF. The nucleotides are TGCGCCAGCAGCTTGTGGGGTGGGAGTGCCTACGAGCAGTACTTC. This chain joins TRBV5-1 to TRBJ2-7; the D region possibly corresponds to TRBD2 (5 bases align). The CDR1 and CDR2 encoded by the germline V gene are SGHRS and YFSETQ. The cysteine opens and the phenylalanine closes a CDR3 of 15 amino acids. The retained sequence is limited to the CDR3, 45 bases, with the frame set at the first base. V and J are truncated by 1 base and 2 bases respectively, leaving an intervening sequence of 13 bases. Here the CDR3 is joined to the reference TRBV5-1 and TRBJ2-7 genes, and the full variable domain is: KAGVTQTPRYLIKTRGQQVTLSCSPISGHRSVSWYQQTPGQGLQFLFEYFSETQRNKGNFPGRFSGRQFSNSRSEMNVSTLELGDSALYLCASSLWGGSAYEQYFGPGTRLTVT.